These 32 T cell receptor beta chains were all obtained from the same sample, sequenced in a study of blood T cell repertoires in COVID-19. Profiling relied on immunoSEQ multiplex PCR, and the TCRdb table lists in-frame clones only, not all of them. The table shows approximately 170,000 clones, with around 80% occurring only once. The sequenced sample was PBMCs or T cells enriched from blood (not recorded which). These receptors were collected from a woman aged 50 to 60 who had recovered from COVID-19.

The chain is built from TRBV9 and TRBJ2-3; 7 bases match TRBD2. The CDR3 spans 14 residues. Per the germline V gene, CDR1 is SGDLS and CDR2 is YYNGEE. V trimming: 2 bases; J trimming: 2 bases; junction bases outside the gene matches: 2. CDR3 sequence (DNA): TGTGCCAGCAGCGTGGGGGGGACCACAGATACGCAGTATTTT. Its translation is CASSVGGTTDTQYF. The full variable domain, with the rest looked up from reference TRBV9 and TRBJ2-3, is DSGVTQTPKHLITATGQRVTLRCSPRSGDLSVYWYQQSLDQGLQFLIQYYNGEERAKGNILERFSAQQFPDLHSELNLSSLELGDSALYFCASSVGGTTDTQYFGPGTRLTVL.

In DNA, the CDR3 is TGTGCCAGCAGCCCCCGGGACAGGGCTTCCGGAGGTGAAGCTTTCTTT. Protein: CASSPRDRASGGEAFF. The rearrangement uses TRBV7-3 and TRBJ1-1; TRBD1 matches at 9 bases. Germline V lookup: CDR1 SGHTA, CDR2 FQGTGA. The CDR3 is made up of 16 amino acids. V was clipped by 5 bases and J by 7 bases; unmatched bases: 14. Full variable domain (missing parts from reference TRBV7-3 and TRBJ1-1): GAGVSQTPSNKVTEKGKYVELRCDPISGHTALYWYRQSLGQGPEFLIYFQGTGAADDSGLPNDRFFAVRPEGSVSTLKIQRTERGDSAVYLCASSPRDRASGGEAFFGQGTRLTVV.

This chain joins TRBV5-1 and TRBJ2-3; a possible D gene is TRBD2 (6 bases). This CDR3 region has 15 residues. Looked up from germline, CDR1 is SGHRS and CDR2 is YFSETQ. The ends were cut back, 6 bases at V and 1 base at J, with 15 bases in the middle. The CDR3 region is CASKPGTGGTDTQYF. The DNA for the CDR3 is TGCGCCAGCAAACCCGGGACTGGCGGCACAGATACGCAGTATTTT.

The CDR3 nucleotides read TGTGCCAGTAGTATAATAGGGGGGGACACTGAAGCTTTCTTT. Translated, it gives CASSIIGGDTEAFF. This rearrangement joins TRBV19 to TRBJ1-1; TRBD1 is a possible D gene (6 bases). The germline gives CDR1 LNHDA, CDR2 SQIVND (reference sequence). The CDR3 runs 14 residues. The V end lost 2 bases, the J end lost 3 bases, and 10 bases lay between the germline ends.

The gene calls are TRBV3-1 (or the pseudogene TRBV3-2) and TRBJ1-1; D remains unclear. Trimming left V 5 bases short and J 5 bases short, with 15 bases between. In germline, CDR1 is LGHDT, CDR2 YNNKEL (reference sequence). This CDR3 is 14 amino acids long. CDR3 in DNA: TGTGCCAGCAGCAAGAGGGAATCGGAAACTGAAGCTTTCTTT. Translated: CASSKRESETEAFF.

This chain links TRBV11-3 with TRBJ1-6; D gene ambiguous. This CDR3 contains 15 residues. Germline V lookup: CDR1 SGHNT, CDR2 YENEEA. Trimming cost V 3 bases and J 7 bases, with 13 bases left between them. CDR3 loop: CASSFSGVINSPLHF. CDR3 DNA sequence: TGTGCCAGCAGCTTCTCCGGGGTCATAAATTCACCCCTCCACTTT.

Only a few counts were recorded for this clone. V usage is TRBV20-1 and J usage is TRBJ1-2; no clear D. Germline V gene data show CDR1 as DFQATT and CDR2 as SNEGSKA (reference sequence). Trimming took off 3 bases at V and 8 bases at J, with 13 bases between the two ends. CDR3 size: 12 residues. DNA for the CDR3: TGCAGTGCTAGTGTGGCCCTGGTGGGCTACACCTTC. Amino acids: CSASVALVGYTF.

This clone was counted once. V and J are TRBV2 and TRBJ2-1, with 13 positions matching TRBD2. The germline gives CDR1 SNHLY, CDR2 FYNNEI. The junction had 5 bases not matched to a gene; V was cut back by 6 bases and J by 6 bases. The CDR3 runs 15 residues. CDR3: CASSRGTSGINEQFF. CDR3 bases: TGTGCCAGCAGCCGAGGGACTAGCGGGATCAATGAGCAGTTCTTC. Full variable domain (missing parts from reference TRBV2 and TRBJ2-1): EPEVTQTPSHQVTQMGQEVILRCVPISNHLYFYWYRQILGQKVEFLVSFYNNEISEKSEIFDDQFSVERPDGSNFTLKIRSTKLEDSAMYFCASSRGTSGINEQFFGPGTRLTVL.

The rearrangement joins TRBV7-2 to TRBJ2-1, with 8 bases fitting TRBD1. The CDR3 totals 15 residues. Germline V gene data show CDR1 as SGHTA and CDR2 as FQGNSA. With V trimmed by 2 bases and J by 4 bases, 4 bases remained unmatched. CDR3 sequence reads: CASSLSQGAYNEQFF. CDR3 bases: TGTGCCAGCAGCTTATCCCAGGGGGCTTACAATGAGCAGTTCTTC.

This sequence joins TRBV5-1 and TRBJ2-3; 15 bases match TRBD2. J was trimmed by 0 bases and V by 7 bases; bases with no gene match: 9. Germline V gene sequence: CDR1 SGHRS, CDR2 YFSETQ. This CDR3 has 18 residues. The CDR3, as DNA: TGCGCCAGCTCGATGGGACTAGCGGGAGGCCCTAGCACAGATACGCAGTATTTT. Protein: CASSMGLAGGPSTDTQYF.

The chain uses TRBV11-3 and TRBJ1-6; D perhaps matches TRBD1 (6 bases). The germline gives CDR1 SGHNT, CDR2 YENEEA. Trimming stripped 0 bases from V and 7 bases from J, with 16 bases between. The CDR3 length is 17 residues. CDR3 in DNA: TGTGCCAGCAGCTTAGAAGCCGGCAGGGGCGGGAATTCACCCCTCCACTTT. It is translated as CASSLEAGRGGNSPLHF.

The gene calls are TRBV5-4 and TRBJ2-1; D uncertain. V was shortened by 2 bases and J by 8 bases, with 5 bases between the two germline ends. CDR3 length equals 11 residues. Germline V gene sequence: CDR1 SGHNT, CDR2 YYREEE (reference sequence). The CDR3 DNA is TGTGCCAGCAGCTTCGGAGATGAGCAGTTCTTC. This sequence encodes CASSFGDEQFF.

The chain is built from TRBV7-9 and TRBJ2-1; tentatively, D is TRBD2 (5 bases). V was clipped by 3 bases and J by 5 bases, with 8 bases between them. Germline V gene data show CDR1 as SEHNR and CDR2 as FQNEAQ (reference sequence). The CDR3 is made up of 13 amino acids. The CDR3: CASSFRADNEQFF. CDR3 nucleotides: TGTGCCAGCAGCTTCCGAGCGGACAATGAGCAGTTCTTC.

The V and J genes are TRBV3-1 (or the pseudogene TRBV3-2) and TRBJ2-3; a weak D match, TRBD1 (6 bases). V was pared by 3 bases and J by 0 bases, with 7 bases between. Germline values: CDR1 LGHDT, CDR2 YNNKEL (reference sequence). This CDR3 is 14 amino acids long. CDR3 DNA sequence: TGTGCCAGCAGCCAGGGGGCCAGCACAGATACGCAGTATTTT. Its translation is CASSQGASTDTQYF.

This clone was observed once. This rearrangement joins TRBV19 to TRBJ1-2, with D possibly being TRBD1 (5 bases). The CDR3 totals 15 residues. Between the trimmed V and J ends, which lost 5 bases and 4 bases, there was a span of 17 bases. Germline values: CDR1 LNHDA, CDR2 SQIVND (reference sequence). CDR3 region: CASSGGAPLAYGYTF. As DNA, the CDR3 is TGTGCCAGTAGTGGCGGGGCCCCTCTTGCCTATGGCTACACCTTC.

The V call is TRBV7-9, the J call TRBJ1-6; a possible D gene is TRBD1 (5 bases). The V end was cut by 3 bases, the J end by 0 bases, with 12 bases between. Germline lookup yields CDR1 SEHNR and CDR2 FQNEAQ (reference sequence). The CDR3 covers 17 residues. The CDR3 DNA sequence: TGTGCCAGCAGCTTCTATTTGGGGGGCTCCTATAATTCACCCCTCCACTTT. Its translation is CASSFYLGGSYNSPLHF. Complete variable domain (other parts from reference TRBV7-9 and TRBJ1-6): DTGVSQNPRHKITKRGQNVTFRCDPISEHNRLYWYRQTLGQGPEFLTYFQNEAQLEKSRLLSDRFSAERPKGSFSTLEIQRTEQGDSAMYLCASSFYLGGSYNSPLHFGNGTRLTVT.

This chain connects TRBV30 to TRBJ1-6; possibly TRBD1 for D (6 bases). V was pared by 0 bases and J by 8 bases, with 32 bases between. CDR3 length: 21 amino acids. CDR1 and CDR2 from the germline V gene are GTSNPN and SVGIG (reference sequence). This chain's CDR3 is CAWSVGHAAGRGQNEDSPLHF. In DNA form, the CDR3 reads TGTGCCTGGAGTGTAGGCCACGCCGCGGGCAGGGGACAAAATGAAGATTCACCCCTCCACTTT.

The chain joins TRBV28 to TRBJ2-2; the match to TRBD1 covers 7 bases. With V trimmed by 6 bases and J by 4 bases, 8 bases remained unmatched. Germline V CDR1 and CDR2: MDHEN, SYDVKM. The CDR3 runs 15 residues. CDR3 sequence: CASSQGQVVTGELFF. The CDR3 nucleotides are TGTGCCAGCAGCCAAGGACAGGTAGTCACCGGGGAGCTGTTTTTT.

The chain joins TRBV25-1 to TRBJ2-7, with 10 bases fitting TRBD1. The V segment lost 6 bases and the J segment 2 bases; nucleotides outside the gene matches: 7. Germline lookup yields CDR1 MGHDK and CDR2 SYGVNS. CDR3 length: 15 residues. Written as DNA, the CDR3 is TGTGCCAGCAGCCTCCGGGACAGGGGAACCTACGAGCAGTACTTC. It specifies CASSLRDRGTYEQYF.

The rearrangement uses TRBV7-2 and TRBJ2-1; D ambiguous. CDR1 and CDR2 (germline): SGHTA, FQGNSA. V dropped 8 bases and J dropped 0 bases, with 11 bases sitting between them. There are 14 residues in the CDR3. As DNA, the CDR3 is TGTGCCAGCGGTCGGTACAGCTCCTACAATGAGCAGTTCTTC. Amino acids: CASGRYSSYNEQFF. The full variable domain, in which reference TRBV7-2 and TRBJ2-1 provide the parts outside the CDR3, is GAGVSQSPSNKVTEKGKDVELRCDPISGHTALYWYRQSLGQGLEFLIYFQGNSAPDKSGLPSDRFSAERTGGSVSTLTIQRTQQEDSAVYLCASGRYSSYNEQFFGPGTRLTVL.

This rearrangement joins TRBV29-1 to TRBJ1-1, with no clear D. Between the trimmed V and J ends, which lost 7 bases and 0 bases, there was a span of 3 bases. Germline CDR1 reads SQVTM; CDR2 reads ANQGSEA. The CDR3 length is 10 residues. The CDR3 DNA follows: TGCAGCGGAGTGAACACTGAAGCTTTCTTT. It is translated as CSGVNTEAFF.

This chain links TRBV5-4 with TRBJ2-7; 8 bases are a match to TRBD1. Germline CDR1 and CDR2: SGHNT and YYREEE (reference sequence). The V segment lost 0 bases and the J segment 0 bases; nucleotides outside the gene matches: 2. CDR3 length equals 15 residues. CDR3 sequence reads: CASSLGGQASYEQYF. The DNA for the CDR3 is TGTGCCAGCAGCTTGGGGGGACAGGCCTCCTACGAGCAGTACTTC.

This rearrangement joins TRBV6-5 to TRBJ1-5, with 10 bases matching TRBD1. Looked up from germline, CDR1 is MNHEY and CDR2 is SVGAGI. This CDR3 is 14 amino acids long. V lost 7 bases and J lost 6; bases outside the gene matches: 6. CDR3 residues: CASTNRDRGQPQHF. As DNA, the CDR3 is TGTGCCAGCACCAACCGGGACAGGGGTCAGCCCCAGCATTTT.

This clone appeared once. The chain has TRBV27 and TRBJ1-6; D unresolved. Germline-derived CDR1 and CDR2 are MNHEY and SMNVEV (reference sequence). With 2 bases removed from V and 14 bases from J, the gap between germline ends came to 19 bases. This CDR3 is 15 amino acids long. The CDR3 DNA reads as TGTGCCAGCAGTTTAGGTACGGGATCAAATAAAGCCCTCCACTTT. Its translation is CASSLGTGSNKALHF.

V is TRBV5-6 and J is TRBJ2-2, with a tentative D call TRBD1 (5 bases). The CDR3 spans 14 residues. Germline values: CDR1 SGHDT, CDR2 YYEEEE. V dropped 4 bases and J dropped 6 bases, with 13 bases sitting between them. This CDR3 is CASSPLWGAGELFF. The CDR3 DNA follows: TGTGCCAGCAGCCCACTCTGGGGCGCCGGGGAGCTGTTTTTT. The whole variable domain, remainder taken from reference TRBV5-6 and TRBJ2-2, is DAGVTQSPTHLIKTRGQQVTLRCSPKSGHDTVSWYQQALGQGPQFIFQYYEEEERQRGNFPDRFSGHQFPNYSSELNVNALLLGDSALYLCASSPLWGAGELFFGEGSRLTVL.

The chain has TRBV4-2 and TRBJ2-1, with TRBD2 identical over 12 bases. The germline gives CDR1 LGHNA, CDR2 YNFKEQ. V shed 6 bases, J shed 4 bases, and the junction held 10 bases outside the gene matches. This CDR3 spans 17 amino acids. The CDR3 protein is CASSFGGLAGGYNEQFF. CDR3 in DNA: TGTGCCAGCAGTTTCGGAGGTCTAGCGGGGGGGTACAATGAGCAGTTCTTC.

This chain joins TRBV6-1 and TRBJ1-1; D unresolved. The germline gives CDR1 MNHNS, CDR2 SASEGT. The V gene lost 1 base and the J gene lost 1 base, with 4 bases spanning the gap. The CDR3 contains 13 residues. CDR3 sequence (DNA): TGTGCCAGCAGTGAAGGAGGGAACACTGAAGCTTTCTTT. Translating gives CASSEGGNTEAFF.

This clone was counted between two and nine times. The chain combines TRBV7-3 with TRBJ1-5; perhaps TRBD1 as D (6 bases). The V end was cut by 2 bases, the J end by 7 bases, with 15 bases between. CDR3 length: 15 residues. Per germline, CDR1 SGHTA and CDR2 FQGTGA. The CDR3 spells CASSLGGAPGQPQHF. The CDR3 nucleotides read TGTGCCAGCAGCTTAGGGGGGGCGCCCGGCCAGCCCCAGCATTTT.

The genes are TRBV4-2 and TRBJ1-5; the match to TRBD1 covers 7 bases. The V gene's germline CDR1 is LGHNA and CDR2 YNFKEQ. This CDR3 has 16 residues. Losses at the gene ends were 3 bases for V and 1 base for J; bases not matched to a gene: 6. This CDR3 reads CASSQETGLSNQPQHF. In DNA form, the CDR3 reads TGTGCCAGCAGCCAGGAGACAGGGTTGAGCAATCAGCCCCAGCATTTT.

The rearrangement links TRBV12-3 or TRBV12-4 to TRBJ1-1; D remains ambiguous. Deletions cut 6 bases from V and 10 bases from J, with 15 bases between. The CDR3 spans 12 residues. The CDR3 DNA follows: TGTGCCAGCAGCTTGAGCGTCCGGGGAGCTTTCTTT. Translation gives CASSLSVRGAFF.

This chain joins TRBV6-5 and TRBJ2-5; 7 bases fit TRBD1. Germline CDR1 MNHEY, CDR2 SVGAGI. V shed 7 bases, J shed 2 bases, and the junction held 7 bases outside the gene matches. This CDR3 has 14 residues. In DNA, the CDR3 is TGTGCCAGCAAGAAGACAGGGAGTCAAGAGACCCAGTACTTC. This codes for CASKKTGSQETQYF.

The CDR3 bases are TGTGCCAGCAGCCAAGACAGGAATAATTCACCCCTCCACTTT. Protein sequence: CASSQDRNNSPLHF. The V call is TRBV4-2, the J call TRBJ1-6, with D hard to call. Germline-derived CDR1 and CDR2 are LGHNA and YNFKEQ. V shed 0 bases and J shed 5 bases, with 5 bases lying between them. This CDR3 comprises 14 residues.